This T cell receptor beta chain appears in the sequencing data of a study of T cell responses to AZD1222 COVID-19 vaccine. Assay used: immunoSEQ multiplex PCR; TCRdb lists only in-frame clones, some missing. The data hold 130,000 to 150,000 clones, with about 86% observed a single time. V dropped 3 bases and J dropped 0 bases, with 12 bases sitting between them. CDR1 is LNHNV, CDR2 YYDKDF, per germline (reference sequence). The CDR3 is 16 amino acids. Regarding the study as a whole: Spike-spanning, vaccine-associated CD4 TCRs were dominant at 160-218 and 743-854.

This clone was counted only a few times. Antigen specificity is unknown. The rearrangement uses TRBV15 and TRBJ2-1, with no clear D. The specimen comprised peripheral blood, sampled 28 days after the second AZD1222 dose. The TCR was taken from an adult who received the AZD1222 COVID-19 vaccine. CDR3: CATSRVDVGSYNEQFF. For the CDR3, the DNA is TGTGCCACCAGCAGGGTCGACGTCGGCTCCTACAATGAGCAGTTCTTC.